The 15 T cell receptor beta chains in this list originate from one sample, sequenced in a study of CD8 T cells in ankylosing spondylitis. Points from the study as a whole: There was a TCR beta motif, made of several highly homologous variants, that appeared characteristic of ankylosing spondylitis blood.

TCRdb recomputed calls from the 5' RACE reads with MiXCR, one row per CDR3 protein. The table includes roughly 700,000 distinct CDR3 sequences, around 19% detected once. Their target antigens are unknown. Sequenced material: blood, either unsorted or a sorted T cell fraction (not recorded which). The receptors were gathered from a male donor with ankylosing spondylitis.

This chain joins TRBV29-1 and TRBJ1-1; 7 bases are shared with TRBD1. This CDR3 has 10 residues. Germline V gives CDR1 SQVTM, CDR2 ANQGSEA. Trimming took 7 bases from V and 10 from J; bases not matched to a gene: 6. CDR3 protein: CSAGQDRAFF. DNA for the CDR3: TGCAGCGCCGGACAGGATAGAGCTTTCTTT.

The table lists this clonotype with a few counts. The chain combines TRBV27 with TRBJ2-1; 10 nucleotides agree with TRBD2. This CDR3 comprises 16 residues. Germline CDR1 MNHEY, CDR2 SMNVEV (reference sequence). Unmatched junction bases numbered 8, after V lost 5 bases and J lost 4 bases. DNA of the CDR3: TGTGCCAGCAGTACCTTAGCGGGGGGCTTATACAATGAGCAGTTCTTC. Translation: CASSTLAGGLYNEQFF.

This clonotype showed up just a few times. The chain employs TRBV5-1 and TRBJ2-1, with 12 bases lining up with TRBD2. Germline CDR1 and CDR2: SGHRS and YFSETQ. The CDR3 consists of 16 residues. V gave up 2 bases and J gave up 6 bases; unmatched junction bases: 6. The CDR3 sequence: CASSFGLAGKGNEQFF. CDR3 coding DNA: TGCGCCAGCAGCTTCGGACTAGCGGGAAAGGGCAATGAGCAGTTCTTC.

V and J are TRBV2 and TRBJ1-6; D gene uncertain. The CDR3 is 12 amino acids. The germline gives CDR1 SNHLY, CDR2 FYNNEI. The ends were cut back, 10 bases at V and 10 bases at J, with 14 bases in the middle. As DNA, the CDR3 is TGTGCCAAGCAAGGTACCGACTCACCCCTCCACTTT. Translated: CAKQGTDSPLHF.

The CDR3 reads CASSLVVLRDIPPGYNSPLHF. As DNA, the CDR3 is TGTGCCAGCAGCTTGGTAGTGTTGCGGGACATTCCGCCGGGATATAATTCACCCCTCCACTTT. The chain has TRBV5-6 and TRBJ1-6, with D possibly TRBD1 on 6 matching bases. The CDR3 length is 21 residues. Germline V gene lookup returns CDR1 SGHDT and CDR2 YYEEEE. V shed 0 bases and J shed 4 bases, with 26 bases lying between them.

This clonotype was seen a handful of times. This chain links TRBV29-1 with TRBJ2-5; 7 bases line up with TRBD1. Trimming took 4 bases from V and 2 from J; bases not matched to a gene: 7. This CDR3 comprises 14 residues. CDR1 is SQVTM, CDR2 ANQGSEA, per germline. The CDR3 region is CSVGDRLLQETQYF. For the CDR3, the DNA is TGCAGCGTTGGGGACAGACTCTTACAAGAGACCCAGTACTTC.

The V call is TRBV7-8, the J call TRBJ2-7; D may match TRBD1 or TRBD2 (5 bases each). CDR3 length: 13 residues. V was cut by 5 bases and J by 7 bases, with 15 bases left in between. Germline V lookup: CDR1 SGHVS, CDR2 FQNEAQ. The CDR3 coding sequence is TGTGCCAGCAGCCCTGACAGCGGCTATGAGCAGTACTTC. The encoded protein is CASSPDSGYEQYF.

The chain has TRBV27 and TRBJ1-1; D call uncertain. Trimming removed 7 bases from V and 6 bases from J, with 12 bases in between. The CDR3 runs 12 residues. Germline V gene data show CDR1 as MNHEY and CDR2 as SMNVEV (reference sequence). The CDR3: CASKLGGSEAFF. The CDR3 region has the DNA TGTGCCAGCAAGCTAGGAGGATCTGAAGCTTTCTTT.

There are a few counts of this clonotype. This rearrangement joins TRBV4-3 to TRBJ2-7; perhaps TRBD1 as D (5 bases). The CDR3 sequence is 14 residues long. The V gene lost 0 bases and the J gene lost 6 bases, with 12 bases spanning the gap. The germline CDR1 and CDR2 sequences are LGHNA and YSLEER. The CDR3 loop is CASSQEAGPGEQYF. CDR3 bases: TGCGCCAGCAGCCAAGAAGCAGGGCCGGGCGAGCAGTACTTC.

This clonotype was picked up a small number of times. The chain carries TRBV6-1 and TRBJ1-1; 10 nucleotides agree with TRBD1. Germline trimming cut 3 bases from V and 2 bases from J; bases unmatched to any gene: 3. The germline V gene encodes CDR1 MNHNS and CDR2 SASEGT. The CDR3 has 15 amino acids. CDR3 loop: CASSDLTGGNTEAFF. In DNA, the CDR3 is TGTGCCAGCAGTGACTTGACAGGGGGCAACACTGAAGCTTTCTTT.

Details on this clonotype: A junction end diverges from the germline sequence, so it may reflect a read error. This chain uses TRBV3-1 with TRBJ2-1, with D hard to call. CDR3 length: 12 residues. CDR1 is LGHDT, CDR2 YNNKEL, per germline (reference sequence). This chain's CDR3 is CASSQAGLGAVF. CDR3 nucleotide sequence: TGTGCCAGCAGCCAAGCGGGTCTAGGTGCGGTCTTC.

The chain has TRBV2 and TRBJ2-5; TRBD2 aligns across 10 bases. V lost 4 bases and J lost 4; bases outside the gene matches: 6. The CDR3 runs to 15 residues. Per the germline V gene, CDR1 is SNHLY and CDR2 is FYNNEI. CDR3 sequence: CASSVASSGGETQYF. CDR3 nucleotides: TGTGCCAGCAGTGTCGCGTCTAGCGGGGGAGAGACCCAGTACTTC.

This clonotype was seen a few times. The chain is built from TRBV28 and TRBJ1-5; TRBD1 might be the D (6 bases). The CDR3 is 15 amino acids. The germline gives CDR1 MDHEN, CDR2 SYDVKM. V was trimmed by 6 bases and J by 0 bases, leaving 12 bases between them. CDR3 residues: CASSSRTASNQPQHF. DNA of the CDR3: TGTGCCAGCAGCTCCCGGACAGCTAGCAATCAGCCCCAGCATTTT.

The sample holds many counts of this clonotype. The chain couples TRBV11-2 to TRBJ2-2; 12 nucleotides align to TRBD2. The CDR3 runs to 18 residues. With V trimmed by 2 bases and J by 3 bases, 7 bases remained unmatched. Germline lookup yields CDR1 SGHAT and CDR2 FQNNGV. Here the CDR3 DNA reads TGTGCCAGCAGCTTAACTAGCGGGGGGTCTACCCACACCGGGGAGCTGTTTTTT. Encoded protein: CASSLTSGGSTHTGELFF.

The V call is TRBV7-6, the J call TRBJ2-1; TRBD2 matches 12 bases. Germline CDR1 and CDR2: SGHVS and FNYEAQ. The V segment lost 2 bases and the J segment 7 bases; nucleotides outside the gene matches: 3. The CDR3 length is 15 residues. The CDR3 reads CASSLRLAGENEQFF. Here the CDR3 DNA reads TGTGCCAGCAGCTTACGACTAGCGGGGGAAAATGAGCAGTTCTTC.